This entry concerns a single TCR beta chain. The CDR3 length is 16 residues. J lost 5 bases, V lost 2 bases, and 9 bases had no gene match. In germline, CDR1 is MNHEY, CDR2 SMNVEV (reference sequence). The sample comes from a study of T cell responses to AZD1222 COVID-19 vaccine. Data came from immunoSEQ multiplex PCR; TCRdb stores just in-frame clones and leaves some out. The sample carries roughly 190,000 clones, under 95% recorded once. The sequence was obtained from an adult in good health. Sequenced here: peripheral blood, sampled on day 0 of AZD1222 vaccination. The chain is built from TRBV27 and TRBJ2-5; 9 bases map to TRBD1. Written as DNA, the CDR3 is TGTGCCAGCAGTTTAGCTCCCGGGACAGGGCACGAGACCCAGTACTTC. This translates into CASSLAPGTGHETQYF.